The clone carrying this T cell receptor beta chain has just one count. Its antigen is still unknown. Libraries were prepared by immunoSEQ multiplex PCR; TCRdb keeps only in-frame clonotypes and omits some of them. This table holds 110,000 or so clones, approximately 90% found once. This sample is part of a study of T cell responses to AZD1222 COVID-19 vaccine. Study-wide background: Second doses were pooled across both intervals (about 4 or about 12 weeks).

Germline V lookup: CDR1 LGHNA, CDR2 YSLEER. Trimming cost V 0 bases and J 13 bases; bases outside gene matches: 9. CDR3 length: 14 residues. Findings and caveats of the study: Dominant at 160-218 and 743-854, vaccine-associated CD4 TCRs also spanned spike. Per reports, nearly half of all spike-specific TCRs target regions that are unmutated in variants. It was only a handful of AZD1222 recipients who were seropositive at baseline.

This TCR came from an adult in good health. The sequenced sample was peripheral blood, obtained on day 0 of AZD1222 vaccination. J is TRBJ2-7 and V is TRBV4-3; 10 bases fit TRBD1. The CDR3 region is CASSQDNPGTGVYF. The DNA for the CDR3 is TGCGCCAGCAGCCAAGATAATCCCGGGACAGGGGTATACTTC.